These 30 T cell receptor beta chains were all obtained from the same sample, sequenced in a study of control samples from healthy donors and cancer patients. Using immunoSEQ multiplex PCR, the repertoire was profiled, and TCRdb retains in-frame clones only, with some absent. Of tens of thousands of clones detected, about 94% appear once; the ten largest clones hold about 5%. Source material: blood. Source of these receptors: a woman between 18 and 29 years old in good health.

The genes are TRBV28 and TRBJ2-7; D gene uncertain. The CDR3 sequence is 17 residues long. Germline-derived CDR1 and CDR2 are MDHEN and SYDVKM. Between the trimmed V and J ends, which lost 2 bases and 1 base, there was a span of 18 bases. CDR3 loop: CASSLGLLGSISYEQYF. CDR3 bases: TGTGCCAGCAGTTTAGGTTTATTGGGCAGTATTTCCTACGAGCAGTACTTC.

This sequence joins TRBV13 and TRBJ2-3; 7 bases line up with TRBD2. The CDR3 runs to 13 residues. J lost 5 bases, V lost 8 bases, and 7 bases had no gene match. The germline V gene encodes CDR1 PRHDT and CDR2 FYEKMQ (reference sequence). The CDR3 is CASRRLAEDTQYF. CDR3 in DNA: TGTGCCAGCCGGCGGCTAGCGGAAGATACGCAGTATTTT.

V usage is TRBV28 and J usage is TRBJ1-4, with 9 bases aligning to TRBD1. V was clipped by 2 bases and J by 5 bases; unmatched bases: 3. Germline values: CDR1 MDHEN, CDR2 SYDVKM. This CDR3 has 15 residues. CDR3 protein: CASSLVDRGNEKLFF. CDR3 sequence (DNA): TGTGCCAGCAGTTTAGTGGACAGGGGAAATGAAAAACTGTTTTTT. The whole variable domain, remainder taken from reference TRBV28 and TRBJ1-4, is DVKVTQSSRYLVKRTGEKVFLECVQDMDHENMFWYRQDPGLGLRLIYFSYDVKMKEKGDIPEGYSVSREKKERFSLILESASTNQTSMYLCASSLVDRGNEKLFFGSGTQLSVL.

This clone occurred a few times. The chain joins TRBV5-4 to TRBJ2-2, with D possibly matching TRBD2 (5 bases). CDR1 SGHNT and CDR2 YYREEE come from the germline V gene (reference sequence). V was pared by 0 bases and J by 5 bases, with 14 bases between. The CDR3 length is 16 residues. CDR3 nucleotides: TGTGCCAGCAGCTTGGGAGGGCAGAGAGTTACCGGGGAGCTGTTTTTT. It yields the protein CASSLGGQRVTGELFF.

The chain combines TRBV28 with TRBJ2-7; TRBD2 matches 7 bases. Germline-derived CDR1 and CDR2 are MDHEN and SYDVKM. The V and J ends lost 5 bases and 3 bases, in that order; junction bases with no gene match: 16. This CDR3 comprises 17 residues. The chain's CDR3 is CASSTTSGGLRFYEQYF. CDR3 coding DNA: TGTGCCAGCAGTACGACATCGGGGGGACTTCGATTCTACGAGCAGTACTTC. The whole variable domain, filled in from reference TRBV28 and TRBJ2-7, reads DVKVTQSSRYLVKRTGEKVFLECVQDMDHENMFWYRQDPGLGLRLIYFSYDVKMKEKGDIPEGYSVSREKKERFSLILESASTNQTSMYLCASSTTSGGLRFYEQYFGPGTRLTVT.

The rearrangement joins TRBV29-1 to TRBJ2-2; possibly TRBD1 or TRBD2 for D (5 bases each). Trimming cost V 6 bases and J 5 bases, with 13 bases left between them. CDR3 size: 13 residues. Germline V gene data show CDR1 as SQVTM and CDR2 as ANQGSEA. Here the CDR3 DNA reads TGCAGCGTGGGGACCGTCCTTACCGGGGAGCTGTTTTTT. It specifies CSVGTVLTGELFF.

The rearrangement joins TRBV19 to TRBJ2-5, with D possibly matching TRBD1 (6 bases). The V gene's germline CDR1 is LNHDA and CDR2 SQIVND (reference sequence). CDR3 length: 15 residues. V lost 1 base, J lost 1 base, and 10 bases lay in between. CDR3 loop: CASSIARGPQETQYF. CDR3 sequence (DNA): TGTGCCAGTAGTATAGCCAGGGGCCCCCAAGAGACCCAGTACTTC.

In its sample, this clone was seen once. The chain has TRBV28 and TRBJ1-4; D perhaps matches TRBD1 (6 bases). From germline, CDR1 is MDHEN and CDR2 SYDVKM. This CDR3 is built from 15 residues. Trimming left V 6 bases short and J 7 bases short, with 18 bases between. This CDR3 is CASRPHEGGREKLFF. For the CDR3, the DNA is TGTGCCAGCAGACCACACGAGGGGGGGCGTGAAAAACTGTTTTTT.

This chain uses TRBV28 with TRBJ2-7; D possibly corresponds to TRBD1 (6 bases). The length of the CDR3 is 14 residues. Trimming pared 6 bases from V and 2 bases from J, leaving 14 bases between. The germline V gene has CDR1 MDHEN and CDR2 SYDVKM. The CDR3 region is CASSSRDNTYEQYF. In nucleotides, the CDR3 is TGTGCCAGCAGCTCCCGGGACAACACCTACGAGCAGTACTTC.

This clone was seen only a few times. The chain is built from TRBV29-1 and TRBJ2-7; 8 nucleotides match TRBD1. The CDR3 length is 12 residues. Trimming cost V 5 bases and J 2 bases; bases outside gene matches: 2. The germline V gene encodes CDR1 SQVTM and CDR2 ANQGSEA. DNA for the CDR3: TGCAGCGTTTCCAGGGGGCCCTACGAGCAGTACTTC. Translation gives CSVSRGPYEQYF.

J is TRBJ2-2 and V is TRBV5-1; no definite D call. Germline V gene lookup returns CDR1 SGHRS and CDR2 YFSETQ. CDR3 length equals 13 residues. V lost 7 bases and J lost 5, with 12 bases in between. The CDR3 protein is CASGVKRTGELFF. The DNA of the CDR3 is TGCGCCAGCGGGGTTAAGAGGACCGGGGAGCTGTTTTTT.

The chain uses TRBV2 and TRBJ2-3, with D unclear. Per the germline V gene, CDR1 is SNHLY and CDR2 is FYNNEI. V lost 3 bases and J 0 bases, leaving 25 bases between the germline ends. There are 20 residues in the CDR3. In nucleotides, the CDR3 is TGTGCCAGCAGTGATGATCGCCTTACTCGACGACCCCCTAGCACAGATACGCAGTATTTT. Protein product: CASSDDRLTRRPPSTDTQYF.

DNA for the CDR3: TGTGCCAGCAGCCTAGATCATACAGGGTTGCATGGCTACACCTTC. Translating gives CASSLDHTGLHGYTF. The chain employs TRBV3-1 (or the pseudogene TRBV3-2) and TRBJ1-2; D may be TRBD1 (6 bases). This CDR3 is 15 amino acids long. Trimming removed 4 bases at V and 6 bases at J, with 18 bases between. Per germline, CDR1 LGHDT and CDR2 YNNKEL (reference sequence).

V gene TRBV19 combines with J gene TRBJ2-1; D possibly corresponds to TRBD1 (6 bases). This CDR3 region has 13 residues. Germline V gene lookup returns CDR1 LNHDA and CDR2 SQIVND (reference sequence). V lost 5 bases, J lost 8 bases, and 13 bases lay in between. CDR3 sequence reads: CASSLDRGYEQFF. Written as DNA, the CDR3 is TGTGCCAGTAGTCTGGACAGAGGATATGAGCAGTTCTTC.

V and J are TRBV29-1 and TRBJ2-3, with 7 bases aligning to TRBD2. The CDR3 spans 14 residues. The J segment lost 1 base and the V segment lost 3 bases, leaving 4 bases of the junction unmatched. The germline CDR1 and CDR2 sequences are SQVTM and ANQGSEA. The CDR3 coding sequence is TGCAGCGTTGAGATGGGGGGGGGCACAGATACGCAGTATTTT. It translates to CSVEMGGGTDTQYF.

This chain links TRBV18 with TRBJ2-5, with 8 bases fitting TRBD1. V lost 3 bases to trimming and J lost 4 bases; unmatched junction nucleotides: 4. Per germline, CDR1 KGHSH and CDR2 LQKENI. CDR3 length: 14 residues. The CDR3, as DNA: TGTGCCAGCTCACCCGCCAGGGGGCGAGAGACCCAGTACTTC. The encoded protein is CASSPARGRETQYF.

This clone was seen just once. The chain links TRBV9 to TRBJ2-1; tentatively, D is TRBD1 (6 bases). The CDR3 is made up of 15 amino acids. The germline V gene has CDR1 SGDLS and CDR2 YYNGEE. V was pared by 3 bases and J by 3 bases, with 13 bases between. CDR3: CASSAIGTHYNEQFF. CDR3 coding DNA: TGTGCCAGCAGCGCCATTGGGACACACTACAATGAGCAGTTCTTC. Supplemented by reference TRBV9 and TRBJ2-1, the full variable domain reads DSGVTQTPKHLITATGQRVTLRCSPRSGDLSVYWYQQSLDQGLQFLIQYYNGEERAKGNILERFSAQQFPDLHSELNLSSLELGDSALYFCASSAIGTHYNEQFFGPGTRLTVL.

V and J are TRBV28 and TRBJ1-1; D gene unclear. Between the trimmed V and J ends, which lost 5 bases and 11 bases, there was a span of 12 bases. The CDR3 covers 11 residues. The germline V gene has CDR1 MDHEN and CDR2 SYDVKM. The DNA for the CDR3 is TGTGCCAGCAGTCCGAGGTTGCGGGCTTTCTTT. It yields the protein CASSPRLRAFF.

V and J are TRBV27 and TRBJ2-1, with D perhaps matching TRBD1 (5 bases). The CDR3 loop spans 15 amino acids. V lost 6 bases, J lost 0 bases, and 12 bases lay in between. CDR1 and CDR2 (germline): MNHEY, SMNVEV (reference sequence). The CDR3 DNA follows: TGTGCCAGCAGAATAACTGACAGCTCCTACAATGAGCAGTTCTTC. This encodes CASRITDSSYNEQFF.

The chain links TRBV12-3 or TRBV12-4 to TRBJ2-1; no clear D gene. CDR3 length equals 11 residues. The ends were cut back, 2 bases at V and 8 bases at J, with 4 bases in the middle. For the CDR3, the DNA is TGTGCCAGCAGTTTATTAGATGAGCAGTTCTTC. Amino acids: CASSLLDEQFF.

The chain has TRBV12-3 or TRBV12-4 and TRBJ1-1, with D tentatively TRBD1 (5 bases). V was pared by 3 bases and J by 1 base, with 6 bases between. This CDR3 spans 13 amino acids. The CDR3 region is CASSLDTNTEAFF. CDR3 DNA: TGTGCCAGCAGTTTGGACACGAACACTGAAGCTTTCTTT.

The CDR3 sequence is CASSFWGASGSNTDTQYF. The CDR3 nucleotides read TGTGCCAGCAGTTTCTGGGGGGCTAGCGGGAGTAACACAGATACGCAGTATTTT. The V gene is TRBV27, the J gene TRBJ2-3, with TRBD2 identical over 10 bases. This CDR3 spans 18 amino acids. The V and J ends lost 3 bases and 2 bases, in that order; junction bases with no gene match: 11. Germline V gene sequence: CDR1 MNHEY, CDR2 SMNVEV (reference sequence).

This sequence joins TRBV5-1 and TRBJ2-2, with a tentative D call TRBD2 (6 bases). Per the germline V gene, CDR1 is SGHRS and CDR2 is YFSETQ. The CDR3 covers 15 residues. V lost 4 bases to trimming and J lost 0 bases, with 10 bases between them. The CDR3: CASSVGSSNTGELFF. The CDR3, as DNA: TGCGCCAGCAGCGTCGGGAGCTCGAACACCGGGGAGCTGTTTTTT.

This chain connects TRBV28 to TRBJ1-6, with 8 bases identical to TRBD1. Trimming cost V 5 bases and J 6 bases; bases outside gene matches: 6. Germline V gene sequence: CDR1 MDHEN, CDR2 SYDVKM. The CDR3 loop spans 15 amino acids. The CDR3 DNA reads as TGTGCCAGCAGTAACCGGGACAGGCCTAATTCACCCCTCCACTTT. This gives the protein CASSNRDRPNSPLHF.

The count of this clone is one. The chain couples TRBV28 to TRBJ1-4, with TRBD1 matching over 8 bases. The CDR3 has 18 residues. Germline values: CDR1 MDHEN, CDR2 SYDVKM. J was trimmed by 5 bases and V by 6 bases; bases with no gene match: 17. CDR3 in DNA: TGTGCCAGCAGGAACTATCGGGACAGGCGTCAACCGAATGAAAAACTGTTTTTT. Translated, it gives CASRNYRDRRQPNEKLFF. The full variable domain, completed using reference TRBV28 and TRBJ1-4, is DVKVTQSSRYLVKRTGEKVFLECVQDMDHENMFWYRQDPGLGLRLIYFSYDVKMKEKGDIPEGYSVSREKKERFSLILESASTNQTSMYLCASRNYRDRRQPNEKLFFGSGTQLSVL.

The chain has TRBV2 and TRBJ2-5; D is perhaps TRBD2 (6 bases). The V and J ends lost 11 bases and 9 bases respectively, with 16 bases between them. The germline gives CDR1 SNHLY, CDR2 FYNNEI. This CDR3 has 11 residues. The CDR3: CARRDPLSQYF. The DNA for the CDR3 is TGTGCCCGGCGGGACCCGTTGTCCCAGTACTTC.

CDR3 amino acids: CASSTGDYNSPLHF. DNA of the CDR3: TGTGCCAGCAGCACCGGGGACTATAATTCACCCCTCCACTTT. This chain links TRBV28 with TRBJ1-6; the D is unclear. Germline CDR1 reads MDHEN; CDR2 reads SYDVKM. Trimming took 6 bases from V and 3 from J, leaving 9 bases between them. The CDR3 totals 14 residues. Looking up the rest from reference TRBV28 and TRBJ1-6 gives the full variable domain: DVKVTQSSRYLVKRTGEKVFLECVQDMDHENMFWYRQDPGLGLRLIYFSYDVKMKEKGDIPEGYSVSREKKERFSLILESASTNQTSMYLCASSTGDYNSPLHFGNGTRLTVT.

This chain links TRBV13 with TRBJ1-1; unclear D gene. Germline assignment: CDR1 PRHDT and CDR2 FYEKMQ (reference sequence). The CDR3 contains 16 residues. V lost 5 bases and J lost 0, with 16 bases in between. CDR3 loop: CASSEARAGMNTEAFF. CDR3 nucleotides: TGTGCCAGCAGCGAAGCAAGGGCTGGAATGAACACTGAAGCTTTCTTT.

V and J are TRBV29-1 and TRBJ1-3; D gene unclear. This CDR3 has 13 residues. Germline lookup yields CDR1 SQVTM and CDR2 ANQGSEA. V was clipped by 4 bases and J by 1 base, with 8 bases between them. Written as DNA, the CDR3 is TGCAGCGTTGCCGGGGAATCTGGAAACACCATATATTTT. As protein: CSVAGESGNTIYF.

This clone was seen only once. V and J are TRBV6-6 and TRBJ1-6, with 7 bases aligning to TRBD1. The ends lost 7 bases at V and 7 bases at J; junction bases unmatched: 7. Germline V CDR1 and CDR2: MNHNY, SVGAGI (reference sequence). The CDR3 is made up of 14 amino acids. CDR3 DNA sequence: TGTGCCAGCATCCAGGGGGGGCCAAATTCACCCCTCCACTTT. Protein sequence: CASIQGGPNSPLHF.